Sequencing of this T cell receptor beta chain was carried out in a study of low-dose radiotherapy and immunotherapy resistance in tumors. For the study at large: Fractions of 1 Gy went to Cohort 2 every two weeks, for 13 Gy over 26 weeks. Every two weeks, cyclophosphamide 200 mg/m2 was infused one day before radiation plus immunotherapy.

Sample time point: before trial treatment. Alpha and beta chains were covered, as first-strand cDNA relied on TRAV- and TRBV-specific primers. The PCR that amplified TCRs ran for about 20 cycles, relying on a constant-region primer and a V-primer adapter. TCRdb independently ran MiXCR on the reads; one entry per CDR3 protein. The sample has about 64,000 distinct CDR3 sequences, approximately 25% seen once. This clonotype has a count of ten or more. Germline V gene lookup returns CDR1 DFQATT and CDR2 SNEGSKA (reference sequence). The CDR3 loop spans 13 amino acids. The ends were cut back, 3 bases at V and 7 bases at J, with 16 bases in the middle.

This TCR derives from a male donor with rectosigmoid adenocarcinoma. V and J are TRBV20-1 and TRBJ2-7, with a weak D call TRBD2 (6 bases). The material was PBMCs, obtained before treatment. The CDR3, as DNA: TGCAGTGCTAGTACCCGGAGGGCCAGGGAGCAGTACTTC. It specifies CSASTRRAREQYF.